The source of this TCR beta chain is a study of blood T cell repertoires in COVID-19 (dated by TCRdb to 2018 to 2020). With regard to the full study: The collaborator samples originated in the United States, Italy and Spain and spanned the acute and convalescent phases of COVID-19. Nearly every sample came with metadata listing a de-identified subject ID, COVID-19 status, age in years and sex. The repertoires were made available in a free public database intended to serve as a resource for research on the immune response to SARS-CoV-2. Samples were obtained from the ongoing ImmuneRACE study (first 160 participants) and from about 1,300 subjects provided by 6 global collaborators. The dataset comprised deeply sampled blood TCRbeta repertoires from subjects exposed to, actively infected with, or recovered from COVID-19. Where available, HLA class I and class II types were taken from metadata supplied by the sample provider and were not determined by assay-based typing. The prospective study material was composed of cDNA or gDNA derived from T cells, B-cell-depleted T cells, or PBMCs.

The immunoSEQ Assay, a bias-controlled multiplex PCR, was used to amplify TCRbeta CDR3 regions from genomic DNA. The study's own analysis went as follows. The number of nucleated cells in each sample was estimated from the amplification of reference gene primers within the assay. Sequence reads were collapsed and filtered to measure the absolute abundance of every unique TCRbeta CDR3 rearrangement. For each sample, productive Simpson clonality was calculated by taking the square root of Simpson's diversity index across productive rearrangements. Imported from immuneACCESS, the table was reduced by TCRdb to in-frame sequences with V and J called. These copies leave out some clones; in studies compared against another copy, an unresolved V gene accounts for under half, and the cause of the remainder is not known. Clonal size and the V and J genes are those of that table, whereas D and trimming came from the DNA. Here the sample has about 46,000 clones; around 87% occur a single time. The ten largest clonotypes hold roughly 15% of the sample.

What the work shows at the level of the full study, not this receptor alone: The amount of clinical and demographic metadata varied by source and participant and was provided uncurated.

Points on this clone: The antigen this receptor binds is unknown. No base-level quality is on record; no much larger clone is a single base apart.

Whole blood was collected in K2EDTA tubes by collaborating institutions according to the institutions' own protocols. Collaborator samples were shipped for TCRbeta analysis as frozen whole blood, isolated PBMCs, or DNA extracted from either sample type. Measured from the cysteine to the phenylalanine, the CDR3 is 13 residues long. Here the CDR3 DNA is all that survives: 39 bases in frame from base 1. Compared with germline, V lacks 6 bases and J lacks 7 bases; bases without a gene match: 6. The sequence derives from a human donor in a cohort sampled during active COVID-19. In this chain, TRBV12-3 or TRBV12-4 is recombined with TRBJ2-7; the junction holds 10 bases that match TRBD1. The sample taken for sequencing was peripheral blood. The encoded CDR3 is CASRRDRGGEQYF. The DNA reads TGTGCCAGCAGGAGGGACAGGGGTGGTGAGCAGTACTTC.